This is a list of T cell receptor beta chains from one sample in a study of regulatory T cells in long-lasting Graves disease. Via MiXCR, TCRdb re-called the multiplex PCR reads, giving one row per CDR3 protein. In the table there are more than 400,000 distinct CDR3 sequences, around 15% of which are singletons. Another study also made use of these data, one on T cells in Graves' hyperthyroidism and ophthalmopathy.

Material: peripheral blood mononuclear cells (PBMCs), obtained at new diagnosis, from a patient treated with antithyroid drugs. The source of these receptors is a woman aged 25 to 45 with Graves disease. Each CDR3 is given without its conserved first and last residue. Some rows mark clone size as missing; the rest say once, few, many or name a class of expanded clone.

TRBJ2-1	NA	TRBV11-2	ASSSLLAGGVGNEQF
TRBJ1-1	many	TRBV12-3/TRBV12-4	ASSTIINTEAF
TRBJ2-1	few	TRBV19	ASSIASTPSYNEQF
TRBJ2-5	many	TRBV4-3	ASSQFSGSETQY
TRBJ2-3	NA	TRBV28	ASSLPRLAGVLREWTDTQY
TRBJ1-4	NA	TRBV19	ASSPQKFEDGKLF
TRBJ2-5	many	TRBV6-2/TRBV6-3	ASSYSVAGQETQY
TRBJ2-1	few	TRBV4-2	ASSPNLRGQQF
TRBJ2-7	few	TRBV28	ASSLTYPDNEQY
TRBJ2-3	many	TRBV15	ATSRGQGAAPSGYTQY
TRBJ1-1	many	TRBV28	ASSASPGRGEAF
TRBJ1-1	NA	TRBV6-1	ASSRDRVNTEAF
TRBJ2-1	NA	TRBV6-1	ASSDSSGRGGNEQF
TRBJ2-3	many	TRBV7-2	ARSAGSTDTQY
TRBJ2-7	few	TRBV9	ASSVGLAGSYEQY
TRBJ1-1	many	TRBV7-3	ASSSSGGGNTEAF
TRBJ2-7	many	TRBV12-3/TRBV12-4	ASSLGTGGYEQY
TRBJ2-2	many	TRBV7-8	ASSPRPPSVANTGELF
TRBJ1-2	NA	TRBV27	ASSLSVGGGYT
TRBJ1-4	few	TRBV28	ASSSGAPNEKLF
TRBJ2-1	few	TRBV28	ASSVAGGPSDEQF
TRBJ1-4	many	TRBV24-1	ATSDSRGELF
TRBJ2-7	NA	TRBV27	ASQRGWVQY
TRBJ1-1	few	TRBV29-1	SVAIMNTEAF
TRBJ2-3	NA	TRBV5-1	ASSSLGLAGSYVY
TRBJ2-3	many	TRBV20-1	SAQDRGYTDTQY
TRBJ1-1	many	TRBV5-1	ASSVSQASEAF
TRBJ2-6	many	TRBV24-1	ATSDDSGTASSGANVLT
TRBJ2-5	many	TRBV11-2	ASSFGQGSRETQY
TRBJ1-6	many	TRBV7-9	ASSLGGTSGNSPLH
TRBJ2-5	NA	TRBV29-1	SVAPDRGRDETQY